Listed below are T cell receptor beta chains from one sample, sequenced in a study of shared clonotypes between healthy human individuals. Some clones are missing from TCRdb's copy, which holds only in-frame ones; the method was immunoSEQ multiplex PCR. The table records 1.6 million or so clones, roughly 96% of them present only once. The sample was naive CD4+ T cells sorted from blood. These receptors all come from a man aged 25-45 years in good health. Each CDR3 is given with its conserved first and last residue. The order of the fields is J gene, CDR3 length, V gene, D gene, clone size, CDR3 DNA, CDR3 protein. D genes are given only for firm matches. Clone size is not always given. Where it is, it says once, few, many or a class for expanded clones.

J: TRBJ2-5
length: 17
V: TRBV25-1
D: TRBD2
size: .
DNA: TGTGCCAGCAGTGATACTAGACTAGCGGGAGTCTTAGAGACCCAGTACTTC
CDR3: CASSDTRLAGVLETQYF

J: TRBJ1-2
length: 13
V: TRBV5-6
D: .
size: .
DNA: TGTGCCAGCAGCCCCGTAGGAGTATATGGCTACACCTTC
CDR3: CASSPVGVYGYTF

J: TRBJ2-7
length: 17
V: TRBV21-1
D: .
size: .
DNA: TGTGCCAGCAGCCTCACTTCAGGACAGGGTGGAAATGACGAGCAGTACTTC
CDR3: CASSLTSGQGGNDEQYF

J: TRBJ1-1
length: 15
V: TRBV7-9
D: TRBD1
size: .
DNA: TGTGCCAGCAGCTTAGCCGGGACAGTGAACACTGAAGCTTTCTTT
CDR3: CASSLAGTVNTEAFF

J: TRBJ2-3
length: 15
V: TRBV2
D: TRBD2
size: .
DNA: TGTGCCAGCAGTACCCGACTAGCCCCCACAGATACGCAGTATTTT
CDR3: CASSTRLAPTDTQYF

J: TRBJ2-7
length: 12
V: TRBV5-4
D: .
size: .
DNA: TGTGCCAGCAGTAGGACAGTGGGCGAGCAGTACTTC
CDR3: CASSRTVGEQYF

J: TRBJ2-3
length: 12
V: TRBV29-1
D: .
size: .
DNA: TGCAGCGACGGACGGGCGCTAAATACGCAGTATTTT
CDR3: CSDGRALNTQYF

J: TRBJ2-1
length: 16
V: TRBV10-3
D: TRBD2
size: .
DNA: TGTGCCATCAGTGATCCAGGGAAGCGGGACTCCTCTGAGCAGTTCTTC
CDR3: CAISDPGKRDSSEQFF

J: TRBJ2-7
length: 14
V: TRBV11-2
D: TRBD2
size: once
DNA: TGTGCCAGCAGCCCAGCGGGAGGCCCTTCCGAGCAGTACTTC
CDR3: CASSPAGGPSEQYF

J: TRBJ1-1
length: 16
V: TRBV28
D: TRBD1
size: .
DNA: TGTGCCAGCAGTTTCAGGACAGGGGGCCGGAACACTGAAGCTTTCTTT
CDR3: CASSFRTGGRNTEAFF

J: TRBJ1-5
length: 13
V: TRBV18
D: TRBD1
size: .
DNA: TGTGCCAGCTCACCAGACAGGGAGCGGCCCCAGCATTTT
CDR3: CASSPDRERPQHF

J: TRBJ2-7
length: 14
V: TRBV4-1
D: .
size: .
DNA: TGCGCCAGCAGCCAAAGGGAGGGGGCCTACGAGCAGTACTTC
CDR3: CASSQREGAYEQYF

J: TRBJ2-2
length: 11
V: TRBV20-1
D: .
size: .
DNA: TGCAGTGCAAAGGGGTCCGGGGAGCTGTTTTTT
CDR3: CSAKGSGELFF

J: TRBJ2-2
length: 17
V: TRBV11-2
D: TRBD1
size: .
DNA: TGTGCCAGCCGCACCCCGGGACAGGGGTCCTTCGCCGGGGAGCTGTTTTTT
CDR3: CASRTPGQGSFAGELFF

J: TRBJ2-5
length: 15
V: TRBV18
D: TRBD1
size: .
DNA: TGTGCCAGCCCACAAAACAGGGGCGGAGGAGAGACCCAGTACTTC
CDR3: CASPQNRGGGETQYF

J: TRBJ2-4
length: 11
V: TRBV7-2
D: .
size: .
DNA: TGTGCCAGCAGCCAGGGAGTCATTCAGTACTTC
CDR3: CASSQGVIQYF

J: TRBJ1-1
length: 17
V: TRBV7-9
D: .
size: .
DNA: TGTGCCAGCAGCTTGGGACGGCAAGCGGTAATGAACACTGAAGCTTTCTTT
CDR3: CASSLGRQAVMNTEAFF

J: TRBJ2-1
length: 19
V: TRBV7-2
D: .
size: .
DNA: TGTGCCAGCAGCTTAATGAGTACTGGACGGAGTTTATCCTACAATGAGCAGTTCTTC
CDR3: CASSLMSTGRSLSYNEQFF

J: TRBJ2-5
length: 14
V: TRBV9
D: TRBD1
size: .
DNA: TGTGCCAGCAGCTTACACACAGGGGGAGAGACCCAGTACTTC
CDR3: CASSLHTGGETQYF

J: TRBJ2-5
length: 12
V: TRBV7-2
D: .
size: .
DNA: TGTGCCAGCAGCCCGAACCTAGAGACCCAGTACTTC
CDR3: CASSPNLETQYF

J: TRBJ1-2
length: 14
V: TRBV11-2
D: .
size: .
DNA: TGTGCCAGCAGCTTAGAGTCAGGCTTCTATGGCTACACCTTC
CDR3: CASSLESGFYGYTF

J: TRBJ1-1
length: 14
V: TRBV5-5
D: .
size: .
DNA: TGTGCCAGCAGCGAACACAGAGCTAATACTGAAGCTTTCTTT
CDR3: CASSEHRANTEAFF

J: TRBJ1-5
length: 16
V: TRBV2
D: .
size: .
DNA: TGTGCCAGCAGTGAACGACGGACGGGCCTCAATCAGCCCCAGCATTTT
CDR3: CASSERRTGLNQPQHF

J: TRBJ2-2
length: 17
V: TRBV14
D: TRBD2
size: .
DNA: TGTGCCAGCAGCCACCACGGACTAGCGGGAAACACCGGGGAGCTGTTTTTT
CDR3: CASSHHGLAGNTGELFF

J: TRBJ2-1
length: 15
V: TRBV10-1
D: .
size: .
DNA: TGCGCCAGCAGTGAGTCTTCTAGCAGCTACAATGAGCAGTTCTTC
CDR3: CASSESSSSYNEQFF

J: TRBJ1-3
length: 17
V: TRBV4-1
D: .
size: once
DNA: TGCGCCAGCAGCCAAGATCGTAGCAGTTGGTCTGGAAACACCATATATTTT
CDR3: CASSQDRSSWSGNTIYF

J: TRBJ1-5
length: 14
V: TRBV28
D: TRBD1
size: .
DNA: TGTGCCAGCAGTTTGACAGGGACCAATCAGCCCCAGCATTTT
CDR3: CASSLTGTNQPQHF

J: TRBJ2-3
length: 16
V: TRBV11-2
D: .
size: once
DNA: TGTGCCAGCAGCCCGATAGACAAGACCATCACAGATACGCAGTATTTT
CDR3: CASSPIDKTITDTQYF